The 9 T cell receptor beta chains in this list originate from one sample, sequenced in a study of spatial heterogeneity in lung cancer. Study results and limitations: Counts of expanded intratumoral alpha and beta TCRs tracked tumor mutation counts.

The time point was: sample taken at primary tumor resection. These TCRs' antigens remain unknown. TCRdb called the 5' RACE reads again in MiXCR, with one record for every CDR3 protein. The profile covers over 10,000 distinct CDR3 sequences, with around 5.6% appearing a single time and around 10% taken by the ten largest. Sample: lung tumor tissue, taken at surgery. These receptors originate from a female donor with early-stage non-small cell lung cancer.

Many counts were recorded for this clonotype. CDR3 protein: CASSFGGTSAGRELFF. The CDR3, as DNA: TGTGCCAGCAGCTTTGGGGGGACTAGCGCGGGCCGGGAGCTGTTTTTT. The chain links TRBV7-3 to TRBJ2-2; 10 bases fit TRBD2. The V gene end was trimmed by 3 bases and the J gene end by 9 bases; junction bases not matched to a gene: 10. Germline assignment: CDR1 SGHTA and CDR2 FQGTGA. This CDR3 has 16 residues.

This clonotype showed up many times. J is TRBJ2-1 and V is TRBV7-8; D ambiguous. The ends were cut back, 3 bases at V and 5 bases at J, with 11 bases in the middle. This CDR3 has 14 residues. CDR1 is SGHVS and CDR2 is FQNEAQ in the germline V gene. CDR3 amino acids: CASSFSRRDNEQFF. Here the CDR3 DNA reads TGTGCCAGCAGCTTCTCCCGGCGAGACAATGAGCAGTTCTTC.

Ten or more counts support this clonotype. This chain connects TRBV6-2 or TRBV6-3 to TRBJ1-1; 10 nucleotides match TRBD1. This CDR3 is built from 13 residues. The V and J ends lost 10 bases and 7 bases, in that order; junction bases with no gene match: 9. The V gene's germline CDR1 is MNHEY and CDR2 SVGEGT. CDR3 bases: TGTGCCACCCAAAGACAGGGGGCGATTGAAGCTTTCTTT. Its protein is CATQRQGAIEAFF.

This clonotype came up many times. The genes are TRBV20-1 and TRBJ1-2; D perhaps matches TRBD1 (5 bases). CDR3 length equals 12 residues. Germline V CDR1 and CDR2: DFQATT, SNEGSKA (reference sequence). V was cut by 3 bases and J by 3 bases, with 8 bases left in between. The CDR3 bases are TGCAGTGCTAGGGGAGGGGACTATGGCTACACCTTC. Translating it yields CSARGGDYGYTF.

The chain is built from TRBV28 and TRBJ1-5; no clear D. CDR1 is MDHEN, CDR2 SYDVKM, per germline. Trimming took off 5 bases at V and 4 bases at J, with 6 bases between the two ends. The CDR3 sequence is 12 residues long. CDR3 sequence (DNA): TGTGCCAGCAGTGTGGGAAATCAGCCCCAGCATTTT. This encodes CASSVGNQPQHF.

This clonotype was seen repeatedly, ten times or more. The chain carries TRBV2 and TRBJ2-7; D unclear. Germline V CDR1 and CDR2: SNHLY, FYNNEI. The V end lost 7 bases, the J end lost 2 bases, and 9 bases lay between the germline ends. This CDR3 is built from 12 residues. In nucleotides, the CDR3 is TGTGCCAGCAAGTTAACACCCTACGAGCAGTACTTC. Translating it yields CASKLTPYEQYF.

This clonotype was detected many times. This sequence joins TRBV20-1 and TRBJ2-1; D might be TRBD2 (5 bases). The germline V gene encodes CDR1 DFQATT and CDR2 SNEGSKA (reference sequence). V was trimmed by 6 bases and J by 9 bases, leaving 18 bases between them. CDR3 size: 13 residues. The DNA of the CDR3 is TGCAGTGCCAGTGAGGTAGTCGAGGGTGAGCAGTTCTTC. Protein sequence: CSASEVVEGEQFF.

This clonotype was recorded at least ten times. This chain uses TRBV30 with TRBJ1-5; D might be TRBD1 (6 bases). The CDR3 spans 13 residues. The germline V gene encodes CDR1 GTSNPN and CDR2 SVGIG (reference sequence). V lost 1 base, J lost 7 bases, and 11 bases lay in between. The CDR3 nucleotides are TGTGCCTGGAGTGCCGGGGGCAGGCAGCCCCAGCATTTT. Translation: CAWSAGGRQPQHF.

This clonotype was counted ten times or more. The CDR3 is CSGLVNTEAFF. CDR3 in DNA: TGCAGCGGGCTAGTCAACACTGAAGCTTTCTTT. The V and J genes are TRBV29-1 and TRBJ1-1; D is unresolved. There are 11 residues in the CDR3. CDR1 SQVTM and CDR2 ANQGSEA come from the germline V gene. V dropped 7 bases and J dropped 2 bases, with 8 bases sitting between them. The variable domain in full, with the rest retrieved from reference TRBV29-1 and TRBJ1-1, is SAVISQKPSRDICQRGTSLTIQCQVDSQVTMMFWYRQQPGQSLTLIATANQGSEATYESGFVIDKFPISRPNLTFSTLTVSNMSPEDSSIYLCSGLVNTEAFFGQGTRLTVV.